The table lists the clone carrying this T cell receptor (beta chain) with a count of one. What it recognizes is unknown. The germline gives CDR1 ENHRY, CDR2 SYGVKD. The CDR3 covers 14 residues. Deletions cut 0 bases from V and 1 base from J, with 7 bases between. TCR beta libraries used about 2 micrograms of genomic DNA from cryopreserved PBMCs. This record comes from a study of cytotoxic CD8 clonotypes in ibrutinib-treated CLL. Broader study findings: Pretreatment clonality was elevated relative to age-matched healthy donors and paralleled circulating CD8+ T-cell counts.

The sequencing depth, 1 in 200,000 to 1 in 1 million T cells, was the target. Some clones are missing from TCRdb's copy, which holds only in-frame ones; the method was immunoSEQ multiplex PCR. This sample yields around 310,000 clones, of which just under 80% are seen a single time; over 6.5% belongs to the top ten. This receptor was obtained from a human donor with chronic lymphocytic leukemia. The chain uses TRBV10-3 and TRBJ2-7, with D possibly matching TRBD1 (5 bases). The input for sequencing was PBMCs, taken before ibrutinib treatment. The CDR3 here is CAISESRQSYEQYF. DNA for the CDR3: TGTGCCATCAGTGAGTCGAGACAGTCCTACGAGCAGTACTTC.